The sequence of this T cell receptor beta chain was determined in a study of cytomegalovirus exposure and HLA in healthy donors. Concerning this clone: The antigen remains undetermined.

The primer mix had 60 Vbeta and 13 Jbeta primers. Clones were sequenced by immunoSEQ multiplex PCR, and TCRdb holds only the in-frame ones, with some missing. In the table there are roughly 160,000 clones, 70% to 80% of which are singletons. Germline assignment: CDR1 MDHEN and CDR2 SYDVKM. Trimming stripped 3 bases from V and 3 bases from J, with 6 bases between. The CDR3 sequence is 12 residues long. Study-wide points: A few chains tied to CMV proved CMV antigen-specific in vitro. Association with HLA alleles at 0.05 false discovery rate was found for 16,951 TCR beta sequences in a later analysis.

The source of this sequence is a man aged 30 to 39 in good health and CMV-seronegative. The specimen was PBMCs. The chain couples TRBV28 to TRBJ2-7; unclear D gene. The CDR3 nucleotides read TGTGCCAGCAGTTTCTCAGTCTACGAGCAGTACTTC. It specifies CASSFSVYEQYF.